The following is a T cell receptor beta chain sequence with its context. This clonotype has a handful of counts. The antigen it recognizes is unknown. No base qualities exist here, and no much larger clone lies one base off it. Libraries were made using multiplex PCR. Sequenced on an Illumina HiSeq 4000. iRepertoire HTBI primers and Arm-PCR amplification of CDR3 regions were used to construct TCR beta libraries. Before sequencing, the PCR products went through gel purification. As for how the authors treated the data: A total of fewer than 65 TRBV and 14 TRBJ segments were identified across samples and were used for gene usage analysis of CDR3 amino acid clonotypes. COPE and FqMerger were used to merge the filtered high-quality paired reads into contigs. BLAST was used to align contigs to the IMGT TRBV, TRBD and TRBJ reference genes, and CDR3 was defined following IMGT. Clonotypes above 0.1% frequency were classified as highly expanded clones. Repertoire diversity was measured by Shannon entropy, and V-J evenness by the Gini coefficient. Clonotypes shared by more than one individual were considered public. TCRdb took the public reads, trimmed them with fastp at Q25, ran MiXCR for clone calling and kept in-frame beta chains. Merged by CDR3 protein, the rows form single entries marked with the most common genes and DNA. It is TCRdb's table, rather than the study itself, that gives the V and J calls and clone size. The sample table shows 350,000 to 400,000 distinct CDR3 sequences, and about 16% are seen once. The ten largest clones take up roughly a fifth of the sample.

Read against the paper, the sample's time point label means: newly diagnosed GD, antithyroid drugs for less than 3 months. For both TCR sequencing and RNA sequencing, RNA was extracted from PBMCs using TRIzol. The diagnosis of Graves' disease was made according to American Thyroid Association guidelines. Patients were recruited from an endocrinology department in Xi'an, China. Each patient gave about 9.1 milliliters of peripheral blood, collected in an EDTA anticoagulant tube. Ficoll Paque Plus density gradient separation was used to isolate PBMCs, and no further T cell sorting was performed. An Agilent 2100 Bioanalyzer and agarose gel were used to check RNA quality, while a NanoDrop 2000 measured RNA concentration. Inclusive of the bounding cysteine and phenylalanine, the CDR3 is 13 residues long. Only CDR3 DNA is held: 39 bases, read in frame from base 1. According to the germline V gene (reference sequence), CDR1 reads DFQATT and CDR2 reads SNEGSKA. V drops 5 bases and J drops 4 bases, leaving 14 bases in between.

The data were obtained in a study of regulatory T cells in long-lasting Graves disease (dated by TCRdb to about 2021). With respect to the entire study: In the newly diagnosed Graves' disease group, patients had been taking antithyroid drugs for less than 3 months. TCR sequencing covered some 13 persistent and 20 or so newly diagnosed Graves' disease patients, about 35 samples in total. The study was registered as a clinical trial and conducted in China. Peripheral blood TCR sequencing and RNA sequencing compared persistent Graves' disease patients with newly diagnosed Graves' disease patients.

What the study reported, not specific to this receptor: The small sample size was acknowledged by the authors as a limitation that may reduce accuracy. Persistent Graves' disease patients showed lower TCR Shannon entropy and fewer highly expanded clones than newly diagnosed patients, suggesting clonal expansion. Only the TCR beta chain was sequenced and analyzed. Persistent disease showed preferential use of TRBV28, TRBJ1-2 and TRBJ2-5, whereas newly diagnosed disease favored TRBV20-1 and TRBJ2-1. Only peripheral blood was studied, because thyroid tissue, the primary lesion, was inaccessible. More public clonotypes were shared among persistent patients (2,741) than among newly diagnosed patients (approximately 930).

These data were likewise used in another study, on T cells in Graves' hyperthyroidism and ophthalmopathy. The second paper further reports: Stable Graves' hyperthyroidism was defined as no progression to ophthalmopathy during 18 months of follow-up. The hyperthyroidism patients were between 18 and 65 years old and newly diagnosed, with a disease duration of less than 2 months. Patients with uncontrolled infections, other autoimmune diseases, pregnancy or lactation were excluded. Diagnoses were established on the basis of clinical symptoms, serum thyroxine and TRAb, thyroid ultrasound, and orbital computed tomography. For the first round of RT-PCR on the TCR CDR3, the HTBI primer set was used together with the Qiagen OneStep RT-PCR kit. Most expanded thyroid clonotypes (frequency above 0.001) were also detected in blood, a finding suggesting that blood repertoires may reflect thyroid immune responses. A model built on a 13 V-J signature distinguished ophthalmopathy from stable hyperthyroidism, reaching around 87% sensitivity and around 81% specificity in cross-validation and 80%/75% in testing. In validation, the model predicted progression to ophthalmopathy a median of roughly 6.1 months before onset, with roughly 70% sensitivity and 72.22% specificity. A discovery cohort of about a hundred patients, approximately 44 with Graves' ophthalmopathy and 55 to 60 with stable Graves' hyperthyroidism, was used to find distinguishing TCR V-J signatures. An independent validation cohort of 18 to 20 hyperthyroidism patients and about 15 patients who later progressed to ophthalmopathy tested prospective prediction of ophthalmopathy. The approximately 90 discovery patients were randomly split 7:3 into training and test sets. In addition, the study compared T-cell repertoires in thyroid tissue and in blood from five or six Graves' hyperthyroidism patients. Following sampling, methimazole starting at 30 mg daily was given to hyperthyroidism patients, and high-dose intravenous methylprednisolone was given to ophthalmopathy patients. Libraries were constructed in a second round of multiplex PCR, after which size selection and purification were performed. Paired-end sequencing of the libraries was performed with 100 bp reads on an Illumina HiSeq2000. SOAPnuke was used to process the raw data, throwing out any read that contained adapters or uncalled bases, had a mean Phred below 15, or lacked an exact constant-primer or identifier match. COPE v1.2.5 was used to merge high-quality paired reads, and clonotypes were defined as unique nucleotide sequences. MiTCR v1.1 was used to align the clonotypes against IMGT TRBV, TRBD and TRBJ reference segments. The analysis was restricted to V-J combinations with a frequency above 0.0001, which together covered about 99% of the repertoires. The TCS score was defined as F50 (clonal expansion) divided by E x V (chaos), with BLOSUM62-based TCRdist calculated between CDR3 peptides within each V-J. Welch's t-statistics and random forest reduced some 510 V-J features to about 12, which were used in a naive Bayes classifier (R e1071). Sample size was not statistically predetermined, and blinding of investigators to group allocation was not performed. According to the paper, TCR Vbeta CDR3 sequencing was carried out on about 140 peripheral blood samples, which came from about 45 ophthalmopathy, 80 or so hyperthyroidism and roughly 17 progressor patients.

The sequence derives from a woman between 18 and 29 years old with Graves disease. Donor details come from another sample of the same person, matched by shared clones. The chain couples TRBV20-1 to TRBJ1-2; TRBD1 might be the D gene, on 6 matching bases. The source was peripheral blood mononuclear cells (PBMCs), collected at new diagnosis, from a patient treated with antithyroid drugs. The bases are TGCAGTGCTCCGGATCAGGGGACCTATGGCTACACCTTC. It is translated as CSAPDQGTYGYTF.